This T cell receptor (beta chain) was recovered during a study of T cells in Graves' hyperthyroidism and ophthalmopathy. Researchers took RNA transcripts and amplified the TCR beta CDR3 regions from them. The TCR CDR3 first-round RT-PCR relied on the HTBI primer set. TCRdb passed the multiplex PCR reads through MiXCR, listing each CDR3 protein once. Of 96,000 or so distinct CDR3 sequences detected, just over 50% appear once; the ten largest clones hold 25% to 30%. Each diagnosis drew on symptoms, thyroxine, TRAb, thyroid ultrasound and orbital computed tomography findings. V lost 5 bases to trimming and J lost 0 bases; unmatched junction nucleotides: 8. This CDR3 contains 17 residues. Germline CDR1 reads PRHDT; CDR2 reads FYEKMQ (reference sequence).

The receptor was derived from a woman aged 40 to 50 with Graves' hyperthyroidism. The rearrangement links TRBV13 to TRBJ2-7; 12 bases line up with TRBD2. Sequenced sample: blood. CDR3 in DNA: TGTGCCAGCAGCATGAGACTAGCGGGAGCCCACTCCTACGAGCAGTACTTC. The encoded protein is CASSMRLAGAHSYEQYF.